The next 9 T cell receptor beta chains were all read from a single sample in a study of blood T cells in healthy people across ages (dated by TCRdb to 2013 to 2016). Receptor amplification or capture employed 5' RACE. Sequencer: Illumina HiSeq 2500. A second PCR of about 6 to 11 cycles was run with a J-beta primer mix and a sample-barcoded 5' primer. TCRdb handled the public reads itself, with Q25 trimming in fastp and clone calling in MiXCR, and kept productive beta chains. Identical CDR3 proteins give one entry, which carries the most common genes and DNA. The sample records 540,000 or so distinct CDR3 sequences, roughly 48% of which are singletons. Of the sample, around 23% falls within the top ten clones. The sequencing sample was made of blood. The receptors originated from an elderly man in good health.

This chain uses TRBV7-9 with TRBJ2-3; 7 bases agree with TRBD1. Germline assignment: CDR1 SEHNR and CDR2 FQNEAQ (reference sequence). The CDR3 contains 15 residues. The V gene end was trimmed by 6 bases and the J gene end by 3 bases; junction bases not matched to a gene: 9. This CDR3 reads CASSVRDRLTDTQYF. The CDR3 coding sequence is TGTGCCAGCAGTGTACGGGACAGATTAACAGATACGCAGTATTTT.

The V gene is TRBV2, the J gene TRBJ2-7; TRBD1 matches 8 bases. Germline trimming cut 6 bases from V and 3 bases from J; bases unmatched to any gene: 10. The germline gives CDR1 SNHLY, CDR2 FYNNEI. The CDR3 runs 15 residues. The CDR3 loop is CASRLSTGDHYEQYF. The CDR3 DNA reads TGTGCCAGCAGGCTTTCGACAGGGGATCACTACGAGCAGTACTTC.

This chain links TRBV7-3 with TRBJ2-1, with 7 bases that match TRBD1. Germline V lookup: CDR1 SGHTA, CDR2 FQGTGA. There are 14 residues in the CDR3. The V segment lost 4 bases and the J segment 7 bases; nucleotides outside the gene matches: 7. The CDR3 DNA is TGTGCCAGCAGCTCGGGACAGAGAGGGAATGAGCAGTTCTTC. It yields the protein CASSSGQRGNEQFF.

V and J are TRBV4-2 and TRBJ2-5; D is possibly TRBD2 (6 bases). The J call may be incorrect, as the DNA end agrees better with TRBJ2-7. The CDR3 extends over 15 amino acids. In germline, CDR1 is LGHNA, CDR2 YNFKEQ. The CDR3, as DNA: TGTGCCAGCAGCCAAGGCGGGAAGAACACCTACGAGCAGTACTTC. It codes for CASSQGGKNTYEQYF.

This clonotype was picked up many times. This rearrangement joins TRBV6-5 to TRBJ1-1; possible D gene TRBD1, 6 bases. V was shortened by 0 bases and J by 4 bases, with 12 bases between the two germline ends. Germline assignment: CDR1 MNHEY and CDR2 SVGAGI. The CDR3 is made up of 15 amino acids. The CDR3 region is CASSYSRRGGTEAFF. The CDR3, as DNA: TGTGCCAGCAGTTACTCGCGCAGGGGTGGCACTGAAGCTTTCTTT.

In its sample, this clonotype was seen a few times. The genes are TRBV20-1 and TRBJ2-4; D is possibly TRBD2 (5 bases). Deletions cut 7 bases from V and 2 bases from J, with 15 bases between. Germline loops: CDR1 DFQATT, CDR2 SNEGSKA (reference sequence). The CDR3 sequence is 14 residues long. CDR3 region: CSVTRSGTKNIQYF. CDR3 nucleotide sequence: TGCAGTGTTACCCGATCGGGAACCAAAAACATTCAGTACTTC.

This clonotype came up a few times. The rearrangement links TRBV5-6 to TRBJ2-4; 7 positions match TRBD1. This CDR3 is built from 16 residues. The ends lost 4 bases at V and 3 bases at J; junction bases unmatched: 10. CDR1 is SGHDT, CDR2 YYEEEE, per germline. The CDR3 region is CASSRPPGQNKNIQYF. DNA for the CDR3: TGTGCCAGCAGCCGACCTCCGGGACAGAACAAAAACATTCAGTACTTC.

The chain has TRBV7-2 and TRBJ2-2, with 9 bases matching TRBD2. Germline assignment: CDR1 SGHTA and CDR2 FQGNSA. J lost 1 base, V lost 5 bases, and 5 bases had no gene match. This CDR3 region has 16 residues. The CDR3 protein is CASSPRREGNTGELFF. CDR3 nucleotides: TGTGCCAGCAGCCCGCGGCGGGAGGGGAACACCGGGGAGCTGTTTTTT.

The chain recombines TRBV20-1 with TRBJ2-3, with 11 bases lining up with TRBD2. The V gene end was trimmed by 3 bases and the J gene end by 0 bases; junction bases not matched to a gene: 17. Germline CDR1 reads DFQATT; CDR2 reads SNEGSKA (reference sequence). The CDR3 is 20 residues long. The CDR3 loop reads CSASTGWGTSGNPSTDTQYF. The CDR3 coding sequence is TGCAGTGCTAGTACAGGGTGGGGGACTAGCGGAAACCCTAGCACAGATACGCAGTATTTT.